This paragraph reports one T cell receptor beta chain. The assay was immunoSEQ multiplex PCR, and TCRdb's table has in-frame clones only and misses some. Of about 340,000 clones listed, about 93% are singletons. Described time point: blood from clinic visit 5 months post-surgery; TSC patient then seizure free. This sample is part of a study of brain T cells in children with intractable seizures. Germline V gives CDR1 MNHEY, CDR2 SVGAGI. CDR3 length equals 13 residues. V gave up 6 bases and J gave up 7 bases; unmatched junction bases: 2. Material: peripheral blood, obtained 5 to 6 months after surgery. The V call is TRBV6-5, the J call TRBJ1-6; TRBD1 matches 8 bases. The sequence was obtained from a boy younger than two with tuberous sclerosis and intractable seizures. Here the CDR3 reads CASRTGVNSPLHF. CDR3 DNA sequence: TGTGCCAGCAGGACAGGGGTAAATTCACCCCTCCACTTT.